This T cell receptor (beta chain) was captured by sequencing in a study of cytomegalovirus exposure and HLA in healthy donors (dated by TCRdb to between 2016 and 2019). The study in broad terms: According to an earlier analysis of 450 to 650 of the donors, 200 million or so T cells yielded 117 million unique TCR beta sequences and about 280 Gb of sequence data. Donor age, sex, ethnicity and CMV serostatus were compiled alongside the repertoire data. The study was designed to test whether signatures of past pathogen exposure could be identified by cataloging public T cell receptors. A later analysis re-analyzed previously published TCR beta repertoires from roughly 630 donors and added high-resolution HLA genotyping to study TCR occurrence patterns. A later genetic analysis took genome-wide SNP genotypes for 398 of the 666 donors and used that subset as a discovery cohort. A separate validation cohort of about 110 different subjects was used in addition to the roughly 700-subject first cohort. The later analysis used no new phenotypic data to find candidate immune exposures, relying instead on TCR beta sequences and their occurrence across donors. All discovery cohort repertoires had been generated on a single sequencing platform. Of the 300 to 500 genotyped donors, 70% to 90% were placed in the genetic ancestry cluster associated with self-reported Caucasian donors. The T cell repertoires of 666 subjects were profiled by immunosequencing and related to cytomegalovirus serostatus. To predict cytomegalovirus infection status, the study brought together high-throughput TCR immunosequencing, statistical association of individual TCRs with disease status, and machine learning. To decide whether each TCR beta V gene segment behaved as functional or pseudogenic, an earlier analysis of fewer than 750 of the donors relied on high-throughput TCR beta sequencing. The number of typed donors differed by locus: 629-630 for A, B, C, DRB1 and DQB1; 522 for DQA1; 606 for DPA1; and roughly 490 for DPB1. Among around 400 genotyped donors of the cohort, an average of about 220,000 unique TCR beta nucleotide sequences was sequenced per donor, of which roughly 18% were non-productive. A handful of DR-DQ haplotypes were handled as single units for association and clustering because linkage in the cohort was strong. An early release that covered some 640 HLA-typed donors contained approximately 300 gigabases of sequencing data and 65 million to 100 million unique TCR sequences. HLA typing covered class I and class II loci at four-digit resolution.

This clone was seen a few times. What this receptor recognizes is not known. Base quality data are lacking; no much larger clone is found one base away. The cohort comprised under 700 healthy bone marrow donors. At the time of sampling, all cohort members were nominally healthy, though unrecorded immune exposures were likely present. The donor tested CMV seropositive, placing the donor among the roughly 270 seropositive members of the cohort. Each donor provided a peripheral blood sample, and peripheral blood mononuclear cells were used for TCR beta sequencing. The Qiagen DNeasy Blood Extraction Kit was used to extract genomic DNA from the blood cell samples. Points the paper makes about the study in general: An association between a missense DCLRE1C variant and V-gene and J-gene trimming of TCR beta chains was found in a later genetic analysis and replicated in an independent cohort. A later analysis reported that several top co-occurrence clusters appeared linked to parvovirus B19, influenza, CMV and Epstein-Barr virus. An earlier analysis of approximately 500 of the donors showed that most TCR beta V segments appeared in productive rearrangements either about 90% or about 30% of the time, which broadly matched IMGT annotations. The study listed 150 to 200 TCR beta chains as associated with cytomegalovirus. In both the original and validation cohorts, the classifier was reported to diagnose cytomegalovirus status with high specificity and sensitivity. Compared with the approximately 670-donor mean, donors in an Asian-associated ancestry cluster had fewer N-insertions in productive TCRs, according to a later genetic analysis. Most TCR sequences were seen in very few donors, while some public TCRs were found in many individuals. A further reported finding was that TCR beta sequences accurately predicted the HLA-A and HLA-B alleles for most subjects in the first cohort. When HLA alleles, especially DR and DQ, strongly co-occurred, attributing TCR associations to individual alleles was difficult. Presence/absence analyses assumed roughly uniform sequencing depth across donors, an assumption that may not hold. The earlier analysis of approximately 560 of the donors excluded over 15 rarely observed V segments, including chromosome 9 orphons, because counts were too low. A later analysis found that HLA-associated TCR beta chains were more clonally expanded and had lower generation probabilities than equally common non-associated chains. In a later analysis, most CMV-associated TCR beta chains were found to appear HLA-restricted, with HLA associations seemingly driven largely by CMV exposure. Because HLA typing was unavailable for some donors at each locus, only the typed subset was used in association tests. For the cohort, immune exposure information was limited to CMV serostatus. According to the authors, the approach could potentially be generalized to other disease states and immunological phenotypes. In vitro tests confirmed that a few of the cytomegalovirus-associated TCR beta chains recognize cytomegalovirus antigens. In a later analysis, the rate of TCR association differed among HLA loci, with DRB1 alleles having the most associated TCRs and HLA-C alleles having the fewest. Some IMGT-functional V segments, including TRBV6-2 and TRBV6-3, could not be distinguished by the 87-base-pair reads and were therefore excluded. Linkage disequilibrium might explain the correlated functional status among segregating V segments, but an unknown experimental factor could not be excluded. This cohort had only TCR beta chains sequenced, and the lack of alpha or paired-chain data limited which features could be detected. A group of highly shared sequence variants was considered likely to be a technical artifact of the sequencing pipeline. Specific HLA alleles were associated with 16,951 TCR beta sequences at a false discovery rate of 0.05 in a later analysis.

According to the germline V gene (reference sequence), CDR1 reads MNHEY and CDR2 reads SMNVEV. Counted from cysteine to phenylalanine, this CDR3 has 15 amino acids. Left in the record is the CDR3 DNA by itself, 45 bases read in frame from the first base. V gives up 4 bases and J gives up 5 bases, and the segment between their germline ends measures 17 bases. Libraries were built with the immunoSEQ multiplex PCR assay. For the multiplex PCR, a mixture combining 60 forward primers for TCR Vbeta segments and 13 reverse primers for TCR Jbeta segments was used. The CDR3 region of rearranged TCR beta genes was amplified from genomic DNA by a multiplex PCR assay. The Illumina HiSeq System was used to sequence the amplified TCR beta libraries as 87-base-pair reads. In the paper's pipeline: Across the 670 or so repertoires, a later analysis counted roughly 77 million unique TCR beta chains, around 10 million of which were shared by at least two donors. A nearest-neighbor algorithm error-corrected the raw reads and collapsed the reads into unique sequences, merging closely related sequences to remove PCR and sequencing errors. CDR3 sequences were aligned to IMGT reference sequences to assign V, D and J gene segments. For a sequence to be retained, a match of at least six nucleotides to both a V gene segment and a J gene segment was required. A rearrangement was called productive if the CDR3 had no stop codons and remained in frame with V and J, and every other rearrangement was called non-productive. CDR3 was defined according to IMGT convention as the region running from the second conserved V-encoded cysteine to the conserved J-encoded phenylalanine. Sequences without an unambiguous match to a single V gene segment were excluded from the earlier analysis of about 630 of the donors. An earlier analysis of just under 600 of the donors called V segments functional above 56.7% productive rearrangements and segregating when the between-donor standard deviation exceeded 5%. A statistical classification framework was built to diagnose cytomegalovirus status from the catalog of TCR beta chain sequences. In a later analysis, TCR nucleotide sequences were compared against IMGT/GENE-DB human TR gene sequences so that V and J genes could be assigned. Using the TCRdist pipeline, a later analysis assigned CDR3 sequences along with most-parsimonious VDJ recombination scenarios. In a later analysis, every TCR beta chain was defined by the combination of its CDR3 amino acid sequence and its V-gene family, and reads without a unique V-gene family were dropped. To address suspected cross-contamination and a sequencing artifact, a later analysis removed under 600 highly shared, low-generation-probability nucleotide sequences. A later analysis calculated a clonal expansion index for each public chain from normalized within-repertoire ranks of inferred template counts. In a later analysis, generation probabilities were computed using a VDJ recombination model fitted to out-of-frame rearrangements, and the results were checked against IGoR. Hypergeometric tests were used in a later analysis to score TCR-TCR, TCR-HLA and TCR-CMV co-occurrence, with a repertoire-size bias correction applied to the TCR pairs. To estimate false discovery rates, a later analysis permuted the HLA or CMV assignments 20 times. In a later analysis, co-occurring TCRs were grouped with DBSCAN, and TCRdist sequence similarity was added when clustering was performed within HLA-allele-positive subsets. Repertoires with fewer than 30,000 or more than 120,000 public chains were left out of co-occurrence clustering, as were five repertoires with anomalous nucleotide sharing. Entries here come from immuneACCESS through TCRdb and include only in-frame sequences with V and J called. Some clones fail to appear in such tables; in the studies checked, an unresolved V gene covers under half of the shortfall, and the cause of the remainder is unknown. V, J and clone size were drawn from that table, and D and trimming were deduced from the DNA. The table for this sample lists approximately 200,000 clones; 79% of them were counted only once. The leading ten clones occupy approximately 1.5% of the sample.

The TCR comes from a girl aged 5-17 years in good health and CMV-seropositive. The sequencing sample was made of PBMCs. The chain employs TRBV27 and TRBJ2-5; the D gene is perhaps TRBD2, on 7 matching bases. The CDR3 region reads CASSSPRGAGETQYF. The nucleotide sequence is TGTGCCAGCAGTTCCCCCCGGGGGGCTGGGGAGACCCAGTACTTC.